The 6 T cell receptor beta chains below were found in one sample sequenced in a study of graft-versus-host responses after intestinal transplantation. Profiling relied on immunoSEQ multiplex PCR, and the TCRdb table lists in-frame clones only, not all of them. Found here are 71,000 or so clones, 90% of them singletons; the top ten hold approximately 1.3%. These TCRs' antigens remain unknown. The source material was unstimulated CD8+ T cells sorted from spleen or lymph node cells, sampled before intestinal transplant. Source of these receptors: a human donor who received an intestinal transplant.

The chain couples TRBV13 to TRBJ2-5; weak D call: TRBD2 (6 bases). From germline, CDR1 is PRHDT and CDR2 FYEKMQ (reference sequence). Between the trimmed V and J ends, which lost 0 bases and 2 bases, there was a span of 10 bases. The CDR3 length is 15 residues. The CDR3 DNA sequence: TGTGCCAGCAGCTTAGGCGGGACTCGACAAGAGACCCAGTACTTC. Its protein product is CASSLGGTRQETQYF.

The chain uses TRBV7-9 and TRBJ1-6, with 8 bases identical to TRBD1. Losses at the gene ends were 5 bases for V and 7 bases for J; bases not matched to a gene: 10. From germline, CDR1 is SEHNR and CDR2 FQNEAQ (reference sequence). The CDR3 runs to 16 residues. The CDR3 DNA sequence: TGTGCCAGCAGCGCGCTCGGACAGGGTAGCAATTCACCCCTCCACTTT. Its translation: CASSALGQGSNSPLHF.

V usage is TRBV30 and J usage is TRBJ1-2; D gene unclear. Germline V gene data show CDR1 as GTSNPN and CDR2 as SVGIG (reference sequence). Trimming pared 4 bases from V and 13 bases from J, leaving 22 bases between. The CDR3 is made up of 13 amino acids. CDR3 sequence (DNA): TGTGCCTGGAACCCCCCCGGACCGGAGGAGCGCACCTTC. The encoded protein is CAWNPPGPEERTF.

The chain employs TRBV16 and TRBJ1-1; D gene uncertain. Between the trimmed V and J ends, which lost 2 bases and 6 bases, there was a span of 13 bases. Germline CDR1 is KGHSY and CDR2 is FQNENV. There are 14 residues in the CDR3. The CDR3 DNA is TGTGCCAGCAGCCAAGTGGAACTAACCGCTGAAGCTTTCTTT. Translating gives CASSQVELTAEAFF.

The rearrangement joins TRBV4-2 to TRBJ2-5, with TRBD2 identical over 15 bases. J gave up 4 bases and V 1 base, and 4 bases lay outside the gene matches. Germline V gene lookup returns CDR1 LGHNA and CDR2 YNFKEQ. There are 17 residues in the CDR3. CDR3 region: CASSQGTSGGAGETQYF. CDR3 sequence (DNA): TGTGCCAGCAGCCAAGGGACTAGCGGGGGGGCGGGAGAGACCCAGTACTTC.

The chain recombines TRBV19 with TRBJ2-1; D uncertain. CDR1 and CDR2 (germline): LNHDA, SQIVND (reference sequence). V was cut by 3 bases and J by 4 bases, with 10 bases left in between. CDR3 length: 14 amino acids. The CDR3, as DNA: TGTGCCAGTAGTATGCCTTCCAGTTACAATGAGCAGTTCTTC. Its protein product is CASSMPSSYNEQFF.